This TCR beta chain was documented in a study of T cell responses to AZD1222 COVID-19 vaccine. General study findings and limits: Most donors were white British and more were female, and clonal diversity was possibly underestimated. Reportedly, nearly half of unique spike TCRs recognized epitopes outside B.1.351/B.1.1.7 mutations. Two AZD1222 administrations were followed by greater Spike-specific TCR breadth and depth. Regions 160-218 and 743-854 held dominance among vaccine-associated CD4 TCRs, which spanned spike.

The CDR3 totals 15 residues. The germline gives CDR1 MNHEY, CDR2 SVGAGI. Trimming took 6 bases from V and 3 from J, leaving 17 bases between them. This clone was observed a handful of times. The antigen is undetermined. Sequencing was performed with immunoSEQ multiplex PCR; in TCRdb, only in-frame clones are kept and a portion is missing. The sample lists over 150,000 clones, more than 75% occurring once. The clonotype originates from an adult who received the AZD1222 COVID-19 vaccine. This chain connects TRBV6-5 to TRBJ1-2, with a possible D match to TRBD1 (5 bases). The sequencing used peripheral blood, collected 28 days after the second AZD1222 dose. The CDR3, as DNA: TGTGCCAGCAGAGGTCAGGGCTCTCAAGACTATGGCTACACCTTC. This encodes CASRGQGSQDYGYTF.